This T cell receptor beta chain was documented in a study of blood T cell repertoires in COVID-19. Study-wide context: The origin of the acute and convalescent COVID-19 samples was the United States, Italy and Spain.

Trimming removed 0 bases at V and 4 bases at J, with 11 bases between. The CDR3 is 15 residues long. Germline loops: CDR1 MNHEY, CDR2 SVGAGI. Original processing methods: Amplification of reference gene primers provided the estimated nucleated cell counts. Here immunoSEQ multiplex PCR was the method, and the copy in TCRdb shows in-frame clones only, minus some. V, J and clone size are taken as reported in that table, and D and trimming were inferred from the DNA itself. The repertoire consists of roughly 380,000 clones, with 89% occurring once and the leading ten covering approximately 1.5%. Seattle-derived patients entered the study during active infection and were followed longitudinally.

This chain joins TRBV6-5 and TRBJ2-3; D possibly corresponds to TRBD2 (5 bases). The receptor was derived from a woman aged 40 to 50 with COVID-19, enrolled during active disease. Sequenced: peripheral blood. The CDR3 DNA is TGTGCCAGCAGTTACTCGAGTGGGCGGGCAGATACGCAGTATTTT. Protein: CASSYSSGRADTQYF.